This T cell receptor (beta chain) is drawn from a study of blood T cell repertoires in COVID-19. As originally analysed: Cell counts per sample came from amplifying reference gene primers. Profiling relied on immunoSEQ multiplex PCR, and the TCRdb table lists in-frame clones only, not all of them. The D gene and trimming were derived from the DNA, and the V and J assignments and clone size from that table. The repertoire holds approximately 81,000 clones, with around 82% as singletons. The receptor comes from a human donor in a cohort sampled during active COVID-19. Specimen: peripheral blood.

The chain's CDR3 is CATSPQRDYGYTF. The CDR3 DNA is TGTGCCACCAGCCCTCAACGGGATTATGGCTACACCTTC. The chain carries TRBV15 and TRBJ1-2; D not certain. CDR1 LNHNV and CDR2 YYDKDF come from the germline V gene (reference sequence). There are 13 residues in the CDR3. With 5 bases removed from V and 5 bases from J, the gap between germline ends came to 12 bases. Drawing the rest from reference TRBV15 and TRBJ1-2, the complete variable domain is DAMVIQNPRYQVTQFGKPVTLSCSQTLNHNVMYWYQQKSSQAPKLLFHYYDKDFNNEADTPDNFQSRRPNTSFCFLDIRSPGLGDTAMYLCATSPQRDYGYTFGSGTRLTVV.